This T cell receptor (beta chain) was sequenced in a study of early T cells in non-severe SARS-CoV-2 infection. Study in general: Bulk RNA isolated from unsorted whole blood underwent sequencing; chains were not paired.

Each single cDNA molecule received a unique molecular identifier. TCRdb re-called the 5' RACE reads through MiXCR, storing one row per CDR3 protein. The sample lists about 28,000 distinct CDR3 sequences; 5.1% were seen once. General study findings and limits: Matching with VDJdb favored anti-spike CD8 responses (missing private and CD4 specificities).

Regarding this clonotype: The antigen remains unidentified.

The sample comprised whole blood. This clonotype was obtained from an adult who was a healthcare worker with PCR-confirmed SARS-CoV-2 infection or an uninfected control (not recorded which).

This chain's CDR3 is CASSVQAGARVTDTQYF. The DNA for the CDR3 is TGTGCCAGCAGTGTTCAAGCGGGGGCGCGTGTTACAGATACGCAGTATTTT. V gene TRBV2 combines with J gene TRBJ2-3; 8 nucleotides match TRBD2. Germline assignment: CDR1 SNHLY and CDR2 FYNNEI. CDR3 length equals 17 residues. The junction had 12 bases not matched to a gene; V was cut back by 4 bases and J by 3 bases. Using reference TRBV2 and TRBJ2-3 for the parts outside the CDR3, the full variable domain is EPEVTQTPSHQVTQMGQEVILRCVPISNHLYFYWYRQILGQKVEFLVSFYNNEISEKSEIFDDQFSVERPDGSNFTLKIRSTKLEDSAMYFCASSVQAGARVTDTQYFGPGTRLTVL.